This TCR beta chain was captured by sequencing in a study of radiation and T cells in renal cell carcinoma. The study's findings and limits: Top tumor clonotypes rose in blood 2 weeks post-radiation, then contracted.

Described time point: blood 2 weeks post-SBRT. Treatment given: 15 Gy SBRT to primary tumor, nephrectomy 4 weeks later. J gave up 1 base and V 3 bases, and 15 bases lay outside the gene matches. The CDR3 contains 18 residues. Germline assignment: CDR1 LNHDA and CDR2 SQIVND (reference sequence). The method was immunoSEQ multiplex PCR; TCRdb's version includes in-frame clones alone and lacks a portion of them. Here the sample spans just over 150,000 clones, roughly 90% being singletons. For this clone: Its antigen is undetermined.

This TCR was sampled from a woman aged 50 to 60 with renal cell carcinoma. The J gene is TRBJ2-7, the V gene TRBV19, with 7 bases that match TRBD1. The input for sequencing was blood, taken from a patient whose treatment included radiotherapy and nephrectomy. CDR3 region: CASSIFPPRTGESYEQYF. The CDR3 DNA reads as TGTGCCAGTAGTATCTTTCCCCCCCGGACAGGCGAATCCTACGAGCAGTACTTC.